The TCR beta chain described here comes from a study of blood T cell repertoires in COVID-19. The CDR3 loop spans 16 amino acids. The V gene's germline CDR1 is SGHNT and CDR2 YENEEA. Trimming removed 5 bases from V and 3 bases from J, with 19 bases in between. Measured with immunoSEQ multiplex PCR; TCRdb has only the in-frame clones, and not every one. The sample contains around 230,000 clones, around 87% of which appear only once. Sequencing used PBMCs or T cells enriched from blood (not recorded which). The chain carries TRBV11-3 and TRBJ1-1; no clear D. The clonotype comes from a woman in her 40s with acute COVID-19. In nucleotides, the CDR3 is TGTGCCAGCAGCGCCTGGACTTTCCCCGGGGACACTGAAGCTTTCTTT. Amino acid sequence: CASSAWTFPGDTEAFF.